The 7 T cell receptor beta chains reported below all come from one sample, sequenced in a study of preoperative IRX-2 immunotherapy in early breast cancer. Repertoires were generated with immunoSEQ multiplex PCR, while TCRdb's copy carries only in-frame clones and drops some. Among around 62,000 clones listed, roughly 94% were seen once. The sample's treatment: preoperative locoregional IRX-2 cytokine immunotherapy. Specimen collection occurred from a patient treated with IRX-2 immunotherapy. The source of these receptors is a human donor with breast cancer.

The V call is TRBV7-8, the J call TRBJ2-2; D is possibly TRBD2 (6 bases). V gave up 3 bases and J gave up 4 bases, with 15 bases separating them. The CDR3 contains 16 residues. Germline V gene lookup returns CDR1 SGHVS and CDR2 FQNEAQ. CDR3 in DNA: TGTGCCAGCAGCTTTCATTCGGGAGTAGGCACCGGGGAGCTGTTTTTT. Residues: CASSFHSGVGTGELFF.

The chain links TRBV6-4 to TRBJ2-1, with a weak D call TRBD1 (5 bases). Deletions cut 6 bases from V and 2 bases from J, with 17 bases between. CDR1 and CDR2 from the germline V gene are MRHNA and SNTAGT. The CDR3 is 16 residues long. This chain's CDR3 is CASSHRLEGAYNEQFF. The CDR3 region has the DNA TGTGCCAGCAGCCACCGACTCGAAGGGGCCTACAATGAGCAGTTCTTC.

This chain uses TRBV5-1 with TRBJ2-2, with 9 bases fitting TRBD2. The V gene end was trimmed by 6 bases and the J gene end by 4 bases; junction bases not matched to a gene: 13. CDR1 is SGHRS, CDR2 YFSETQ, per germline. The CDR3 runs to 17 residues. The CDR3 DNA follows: TGCGCCAGCACCCGACCTTTTAGCGGGAGCGTCACCGGGGAGCTGTTTTTT. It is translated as CASTRPFSGSVTGELFF.

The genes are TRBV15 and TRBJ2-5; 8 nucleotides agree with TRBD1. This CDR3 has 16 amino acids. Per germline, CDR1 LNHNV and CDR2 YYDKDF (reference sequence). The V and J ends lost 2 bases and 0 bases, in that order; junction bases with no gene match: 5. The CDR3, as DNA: TGTGCCACCAGCAGACCCCAGGGGGCCTACCAAGAGACCCAGTACTTC. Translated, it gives CATSRPQGAYQETQYF.

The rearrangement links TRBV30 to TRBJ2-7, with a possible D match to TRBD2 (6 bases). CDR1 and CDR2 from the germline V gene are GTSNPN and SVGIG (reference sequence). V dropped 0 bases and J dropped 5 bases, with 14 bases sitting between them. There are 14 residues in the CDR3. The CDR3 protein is CAWSVRGGWDEQYF. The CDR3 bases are TGTGCCTGGAGTGTTCGTGGGGGGTGGGACGAGCAGTACTTC.

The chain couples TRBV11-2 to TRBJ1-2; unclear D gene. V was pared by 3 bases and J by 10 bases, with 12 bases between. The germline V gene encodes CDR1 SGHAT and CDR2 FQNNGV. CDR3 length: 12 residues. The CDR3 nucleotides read TGTGCCAGCAGCTTGTTTGACACCGACTACACCTTC. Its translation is CASSLFDTDYTF.

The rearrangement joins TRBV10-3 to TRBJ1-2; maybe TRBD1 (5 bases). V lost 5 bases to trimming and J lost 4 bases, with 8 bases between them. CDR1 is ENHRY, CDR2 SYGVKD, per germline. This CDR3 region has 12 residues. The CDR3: CAISSGGYGYTF. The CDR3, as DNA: TGTGCCATCAGTTCGGGGGGCTATGGCTACACCTTC.